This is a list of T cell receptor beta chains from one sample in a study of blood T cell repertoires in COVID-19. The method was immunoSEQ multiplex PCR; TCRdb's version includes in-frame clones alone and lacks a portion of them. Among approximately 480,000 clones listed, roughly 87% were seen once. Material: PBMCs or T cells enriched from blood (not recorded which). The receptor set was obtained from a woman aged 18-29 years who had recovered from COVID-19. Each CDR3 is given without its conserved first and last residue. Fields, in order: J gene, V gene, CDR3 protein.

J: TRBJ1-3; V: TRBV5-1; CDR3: ASSLHGQGDGWGFSSGNTIY
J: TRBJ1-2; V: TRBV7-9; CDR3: ASSVVRDRDGYT
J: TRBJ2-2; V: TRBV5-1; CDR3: ASTDRVALVAGELF
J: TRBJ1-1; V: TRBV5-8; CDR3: ASSVPIGRGTEAF
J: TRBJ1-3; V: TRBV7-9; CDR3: ASSLQGLSGNTIY
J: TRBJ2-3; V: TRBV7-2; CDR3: ASSSDRGSTDTQY
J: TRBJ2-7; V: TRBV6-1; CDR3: ASSESGGTGVYEQY
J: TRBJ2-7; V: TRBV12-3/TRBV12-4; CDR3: ASSPSSYEQY
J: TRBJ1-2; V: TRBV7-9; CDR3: ASSPQGLGYT
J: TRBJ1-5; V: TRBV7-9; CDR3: ASSLGDSQPQH
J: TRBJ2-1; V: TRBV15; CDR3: ATSRSDLPGDEQF
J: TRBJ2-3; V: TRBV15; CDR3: ATSGLEGDTQY
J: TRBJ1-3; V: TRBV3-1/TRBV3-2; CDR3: ASARDREYGNTIY
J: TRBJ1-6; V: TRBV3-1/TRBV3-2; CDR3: ASSLLRAPLH
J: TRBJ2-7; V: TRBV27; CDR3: ASSLSSGGLEQY
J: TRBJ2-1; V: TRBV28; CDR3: ATARPPENNEQF
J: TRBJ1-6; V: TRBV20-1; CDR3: SASTGSPNNSPLH
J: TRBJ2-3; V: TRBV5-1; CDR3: ASSLIPGTDTQY
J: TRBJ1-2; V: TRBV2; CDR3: ASSTGYGYT
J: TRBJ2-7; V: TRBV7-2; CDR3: ASSIDYLTYEQY
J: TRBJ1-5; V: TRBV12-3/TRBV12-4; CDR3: ASRGGPNQPQH